A single sample is the source of the 32 T cell receptor beta chains below, sequenced in a study of cytomegalovirus exposure and HLA in healthy donors. The PCR contained 60 Vbeta and 13 Jbeta primers. Clones were sequenced by immunoSEQ multiplex PCR, and TCRdb holds only the in-frame ones, with some missing. The table records about 250,000 clones, 85% to 95% of them present only once. Sequencing was done on a sample of PBMCs. These TCRs come from a girl between 2 and 10 years old in good health and CMV-seronegative.

J is TRBJ1-2 and V is TRBV9; TRBD1 might be the D (5 bases). V was cut by 4 bases and J by 4 bases, with 20 bases left in between. Germline V lookup: CDR1 SGDLS, CDR2 YYNGEE. This CDR3 is 16 amino acids long. The CDR3 reads CASSPDGTPGFYGYTF. In DNA form, the CDR3 reads TGTGCCAGCAGCCCGGACGGGACTCCGGGATTCTATGGCTACACCTTC.

The V gene is TRBV9, the J gene TRBJ1-1, with D unclear. This CDR3 spans 15 amino acids. The germline gives CDR1 SGDLS, CDR2 YYNGEE. V was trimmed by 0 bases and J by 1 base, leaving 10 bases between them. CDR3 loop: CASSVDSLTNTEAFF. The DNA of the CDR3 is TGTGCCAGCAGCGTAGACAGCCTTACGAACACTGAAGCTTTCTTT. The whole variable domain, filled in from reference TRBV9 and TRBJ1-1, reads DSGVTQTPKHLITATGQRVTLRCSPRSGDLSVYWYQQSLDQGLQFLIQYYNGEERAKGNILERFSAQQFPDLHSELNLSSLELGDSALYFCASSVDSLTNTEAFFGQGTRLTVV.

This clone was counted once. The rearrangement joins TRBV29-1 to TRBJ1-1; D perhaps matches TRBD1 (6 bases). CDR1 and CDR2 (germline): SQVTM, ANQGSEA. There are 12 residues in the CDR3. V was shortened by 7 bases and J by 1 base, with 10 bases between the two germline ends. The CDR3 DNA follows: TGCAGCGGAGGACAGTCGAACACTGAAGCTTTCTTT. Translated: CSGGQSNTEAFF.

The chain recombines TRBV10-2 with TRBJ2-7; D might be TRBD1 (5 bases). The CDR3 runs 14 residues. Germline-derived CDR1 and CDR2 are WSHSY and SAAADI. Trimming left V 3 bases short and J 1 base short, with 10 bases between. The CDR3 bases are TGCGCCAGCAGTGACAGGGCCGGTTCCTACGAGCAGTACTTC. Its protein is CASSDRAGSYEQYF.

V is TRBV2 and J is TRBJ1-1, with D uncertain. The CDR3 contains 13 residues. V lost 0 bases and J lost 1, with 3 bases in between. Germline CDR1 is SNHLY and CDR2 is FYNNEI. The CDR3: CASSEAANTEAFF. CDR3 bases: TGTGCCAGCAGTGAAGCAGCGAACACTGAAGCTTTCTTT.

The rearrangement uses TRBV27 and TRBJ1-2; 7 bases align to TRBD1. Germline CDR1 reads MNHEY; CDR2 reads SMNVEV (reference sequence). Trimming cost V 4 bases and J 8 bases; bases outside gene matches: 7. This CDR3 spans 13 amino acids. The CDR3 loop reads CASSSLTGEGYTF. The DNA for the CDR3 is TGTGCCAGCAGTTCGCTCACAGGGGAAGGCTACACCTTC.

This chain uses TRBV19 with TRBJ1-1, with TRBD1 identical over 8 bases. Unmatched junction bases numbered 12, after V lost 4 bases and J lost 5 bases. Germline CDR1 and CDR2: LNHDA and SQIVND (reference sequence). The CDR3 has 16 amino acids. CDR3 DNA: TGTGCCAGTAGTACCAACTCGGGACAGGCGATAACTGAAGCTTTCTTT. This sequence encodes CASSTNSGQAITEAFF. The variable domain in full, with the rest retrieved from reference TRBV19 and TRBJ1-1, is DGGITQSPKYLFRKEGQNVTLSCEQNLNHDAMYWYRQDPGQGLRLIYYSQIVNDFQKGDIAEGYSVSREKKESFPLTVTSAQKNPTAFYLCASSTNSGQAITEAFFGQGTRLTVV.

The chain is built from TRBV10-3 and TRBJ2-7; 7 bases are a match to TRBD1. The CDR3 is 15 amino acids. J was trimmed by 1 base and V by 10 bases; bases with no gene match: 13. Germline V CDR1 and CDR2: ENHRY, SYGVKD. CDR3 in amino acids: CATLNPTGISYEQYF. CDR3 bases: TGTGCCACCCTAAACCCGACAGGGATATCCTACGAGCAGTACTTC.

The V call is TRBV7-6, the J call TRBJ2-7, with D possibly being TRBD1 (6 bases). V was shortened by 2 bases and J by 3 bases, with 14 bases between the two germline ends. Looked up from germline, CDR1 is SGHVS and CDR2 is FNYEAQ. CDR3 size: 15 residues. For the CDR3, the DNA is TGTGCCAGCAGCTTAAAGGCAGGGGATTACTACGAGCAGTACTTC. This codes for CASSLKAGDYYEQYF.

V and J are TRBV11-3 and TRBJ2-7; D perhaps matches TRBD2 (6 bases). CDR1 is SGHNT and CDR2 is YENEEA in the germline V gene. The CDR3 is 13 amino acids. Trimming removed 5 bases at V and 2 bases at J, with 10 bases between. CDR3 sequence reads: CASSPRGTYEQYF. The CDR3 DNA reads TGTGCCAGCAGCCCCCGGGGGACCTACGAGCAGTACTTC.

Here the CDR3 DNA reads TGTGCCAGCGAGGAGCGCGCGGAGGGTAATGAGCAGTTCTTC. Its protein is CASEERAEGNEQFF. This chain links TRBV6-1 with TRBJ2-1; D is possibly TRBD2 (6 bases). The CDR3 runs to 14 residues. Trimming cost V 8 bases and J 7 bases, with 18 bases left between them. The germline gives CDR1 MNHNS, CDR2 SASEGT.

This clone was recorded only once. This sample also contains other DNA sequences that code for the same CDR3. The V and J genes are TRBV5-5 and TRBJ1-2, with 8 nucleotides matching TRBD1. V shed 0 bases and J 4 bases; nucleotides not matched to a gene: 5. Germline CDR1 SGHKS, CDR2 YYEKEE (reference sequence). The CDR3 is 15 residues long. Here the CDR3 reads CASSLAGQGGYGYTF. For the CDR3, the DNA is TGTGCCAGCAGCTTGGCTGGACAGGGCGGCTATGGCTACACCTTC.

This chain connects TRBV7-2 to TRBJ2-3, with D possibly matching TRBD2 (6 bases). Germline V gene data show CDR1 as SGHTA and CDR2 as FQGNSA. The CDR3 has 15 amino acids. Trimming cost V 1 base and J 1 base, with 9 bases left between them. CDR3 in amino acids: CASSLGAGRTDTQYF. The CDR3, as DNA: TGTGCCAGCAGCTTAGGGGCGGGGCGCACAGATACGCAGTATTTT.

This chain links TRBV5-1 with TRBJ1-2; 7 nucleotides match TRBD1. Per germline, CDR1 SGHRS and CDR2 YFSETQ. Germline trimming cut 3 bases from V and 8 bases from J; bases unmatched to any gene: 13. The CDR3 has 15 residues. The CDR3 nucleotides are TGCGCCAGCAGCTCGTATACAGGGGTTGAGTGGGGCTACACCTTC. This gives the protein CASSSYTGVEWGYTF.

This rearrangement joins TRBV27 to TRBJ1-4; D is possibly TRBD1 (5 bases). Germline assignment: CDR1 MNHEY and CDR2 SMNVEV (reference sequence). The CDR3 is 15 residues long. V dropped 4 bases and J dropped 4 bases, with 13 bases sitting between them. CDR3 sequence: CASSSAGGINEKLFF. As DNA, the CDR3 is TGTGCCAGCAGTTCGGCGGGGGGAATTAATGAAAAACTGTTTTTT. Supplemented by reference TRBV27 and TRBJ1-4, the full variable domain reads EAQVTQNPRYLITVTGKKLTVTCSQNMNHEYMSWYRQDPGLGLRQIYYSMNVEVTDKGDVPEGYKVSRKEKRNFPLILESPSPNQTSLYFCASSSAGGINEKLFFGSGTQLSVL.

CDR3 coding DNA: TGTGCCAGTACCTCTTGGGGACAGATCAGTGAAAAACTGTTTTTT. Translation gives CASTSWGQISEKLFF. The genes are TRBV19 and TRBJ1-4; 7 bases line up with TRBD1. The germline V gene has CDR1 LNHDA and CDR2 SQIVND (reference sequence). After removal of 7 bases from V and 7 bases from J, the junction contained 12 bases not matched to a gene. The CDR3 contains 15 residues.

The chain joins TRBV7-2 to TRBJ2-1, with TRBD2 matching over 8 bases. The germline V gene encodes CDR1 SGHTA and CDR2 FQGNSA. The J segment lost 8 bases and the V segment lost 6 bases, leaving 3 bases of the junction unmatched. The CDR3 has 12 residues. The CDR3 DNA follows: TGTGCCAGCAGTCCCGGGGGGGATGAGCAGTTCTTC. This codes for CASSPGGDEQFF.

This clone has only a few counts. The rearrangement links TRBV29-1 to TRBJ2-7, with a possible D match to TRBD1 (6 bases). The CDR3 contains 11 residues. Per the germline V gene, CDR1 is SQVTM and CDR2 is ANQGSEA. The V end was cut by 6 bases, the J end by 3 bases, with 9 bases between. CDR3 protein: CSVQGLYEQYF. DNA for the CDR3: TGCAGCGTCCAGGGGCTCTACGAGCAGTACTTC.

This clone appeared a few times. The sample holds other DNA sequences that translate to the same CDR3. The chain carries TRBV5-6 and TRBJ1-1; D is unclear. Trimming left V 0 bases short and J 2 bases short, with 5 bases between. This CDR3 has 13 amino acids. CDR1 SGHDT and CDR2 YYEEEE come from the germline V gene. The CDR3 protein is CASSLGGNTEAFF. The DNA of the CDR3 is TGTGCCAGCAGCTTGGGCGGCAACACTGAAGCTTTCTTT.

V usage is TRBV6-1 and J usage is TRBJ2-3; 11 bases align to TRBD1. This CDR3 has 14 residues. Germline loops: CDR1 MNHNS, CDR2 SASEGT. V shed 8 bases and J 5 bases; nucleotides not matched to a gene: 6. CDR3 DNA sequence: TGTGCCAGCCGGACAGGGGGCGGAAAAGATACGCAGTATTTT. It translates to CASRTGGGKDTQYF.

This sequence joins TRBV5-4 and TRBJ2-7, with 7 bases identical to TRBD2. The CDR3 runs 15 residues. Germline V gene lookup returns CDR1 SGHNT and CDR2 YYREEE (reference sequence). After removal of 2 bases from V and 2 bases from J, the junction contained 7 bases not matched to a gene. The CDR3 region has the DNA TGTGCCAGCAGCTTAAGCGGGATTGGAACCTACGAGCAGTACTTC. This sequence encodes CASSLSGIGTYEQYF.

This rearrangement joins TRBV27 to TRBJ2-1, with TRBD1 matching over 10 bases. The CDR3 sequence is 14 residues long. Germline trimming cut 5 bases from V and 4 bases from J; bases unmatched to any gene: 2. Germline CDR1 and CDR2: MNHEY and SMNVEV (reference sequence). The CDR3 loop reads CASSPGQGYNEQFF. In DNA form, the CDR3 reads TGTGCCAGCAGTCCGGGACAGGGGTACAATGAGCAGTTCTTC.

This clone was counted only a few times. The chain combines TRBV25-1 with TRBJ2-6; 8 bases align to TRBD1. J was trimmed by 1 base and V by 6 bases; bases with no gene match: 2. The CDR3 runs to 15 residues. The germline gives CDR1 MGHDK, CDR2 SYGVNS. CDR3 loop: CASSRGLSGANVLTF. CDR3 coding DNA: TGTGCCAGCAGCAGGGGGCTATCTGGGGCCAACGTCCTGACTTTC.

This clone was picked up one time. The rearrangement joins TRBV10-1 to TRBJ2-3; D possibly corresponds to TRBD2 (7 bases). The V and J ends lost 0 bases and 8 bases respectively, with 15 bases between them. The CDR3 length is 15 residues. Germline assignment: CDR1 WNHNN and CDR2 SYGVQD (reference sequence). The CDR3 region has the DNA TGCGCCAGCAGTGAGTCGTGGCGGGGGCAAGGTACGCAGTATTTT. Amino acid sequence: CASSESWRGQGTQYF.

This sequence joins TRBV11-3 and TRBJ2-3; 9 bases match TRBD1. The CDR3 is 16 amino acids. Germline V lookup: CDR1 SGHNT, CDR2 YENEEA. J gave up 2 bases and V 5 bases, and 8 bases lay outside the gene matches. The CDR3 spells CASSTDRGESTDTQYF. The DNA of the CDR3 is TGTGCCAGCAGCACCGACAGGGGGGAATCCACAGATACGCAGTATTTT.

The V call is TRBV10-3, the J call TRBJ1-6; 8 bases match TRBD1. This CDR3 is built from 14 residues. J was trimmed by 10 bases and V by 3 bases; bases with no gene match: 5. Germline CDR1 reads ENHRY; CDR2 reads SYGVKD. Here the CDR3 DNA reads TGTGCCATCAGTGATGGGACAGGAGAATCACCCCTCCACTTT. Translating gives CAISDGTGESPLHF.

This clone appeared a single time. In the same sample, other DNA sequences code for this CDR3. The chain has TRBV18 and TRBJ1-3; TRBD1 might be the D (5 bases). Germline V CDR1 and CDR2: KGHSH, LQKENI. CDR3 length equals 13 residues. V was clipped by 5 bases and J by 0 bases, with 5 bases between them. The CDR3 protein is CASSDSSGNTIYF. The CDR3 nucleotides are TGTGCCAGCTCAGACAGCTCTGGAAACACCATATATTTT.

This chain links TRBV19 with TRBJ1-1; 8 bases align to TRBD1. Germline values: CDR1 LNHDA, CDR2 SQIVND (reference sequence). This CDR3 region has 12 residues. J was trimmed by 11 bases and V by 4 bases; bases with no gene match: 6. CDR3 sequence (DNA): TGTGCCAGTAGTAGCCAGGGGGCTCAGGCTTTCTTT. Translated, it gives CASSSQGAQAFF.

The chain recombines TRBV6-4 with TRBJ2-3; 8 bases fit TRBD2. The CDR3 runs to 14 residues. Trimming at V came to 11 bases and at J to 4 bases, leaving 11 bases not matched to a gene. Germline V gene data show CDR1 as MRHNA and CDR2 as SNTAGT. DNA for the CDR3: TGTGCCGCGTGCGGGGGGCGCCAGGCAGATACGCAGTATTTT. Protein product: CAACGGRQADTQYF.

The rearrangement joins TRBV7-2 to TRBJ2-5; 8 bases align to TRBD2. Trimming cost V 2 bases and J 4 bases; bases outside gene matches: 3. The CDR3 covers 14 residues. Germline V gene data show CDR1 as SGHTA and CDR2 as FQGNSA. The chain's CDR3 is CASSLSRGGETQYF. The CDR3 DNA reads as TGTGCCAGCAGCTTAAGTCGGGGGGGAGAGACCCAGTACTTC.

This clone was recorded a few times. The CDR3 region is CSASFQGAAFF. CDR3 in DNA: TGCAGTGCTAGCTTCCAGGGTGCAGCTTTCTTT. The chain is built from TRBV20-1 and TRBJ1-1, with D possibly matching TRBD1 (5 bases). Trimming pared 3 bases from V and 10 bases from J, leaving 12 bases between. The CDR3 totals 11 residues. The germline CDR1 and CDR2 sequences are DFQATT and SNEGSKA (reference sequence).

The V call is TRBV7-6, the J call TRBJ2-1; 9 bases map to TRBD2. V was pared by 5 bases and J by 6 bases, with 11 bases of the junction left unmatched. There are 16 residues in the CDR3. Looked up from germline, CDR1 is SGHVS and CDR2 is FNYEAQ. In DNA, the CDR3 is TGTGCCAGCAGCACAGCTCTTACTAGCGGGTCCAATGAGCAGTTCTTC. It is translated as CASSTALTSGSNEQFF.